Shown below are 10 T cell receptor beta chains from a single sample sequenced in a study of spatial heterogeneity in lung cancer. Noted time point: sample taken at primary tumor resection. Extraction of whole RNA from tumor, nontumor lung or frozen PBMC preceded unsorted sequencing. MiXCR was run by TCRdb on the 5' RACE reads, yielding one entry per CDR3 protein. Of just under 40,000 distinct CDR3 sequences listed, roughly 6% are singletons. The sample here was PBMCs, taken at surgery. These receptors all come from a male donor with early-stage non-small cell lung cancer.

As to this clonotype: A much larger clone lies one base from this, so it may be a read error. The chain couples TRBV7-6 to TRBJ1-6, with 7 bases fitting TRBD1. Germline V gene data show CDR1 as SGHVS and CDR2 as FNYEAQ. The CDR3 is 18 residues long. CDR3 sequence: CARSSTAPRQGYNSPLHF. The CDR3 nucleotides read TGTGCCAGAAGCTCGACCGCCCCCCGACAGGGCTATAATTCACCCCTCCACTTT. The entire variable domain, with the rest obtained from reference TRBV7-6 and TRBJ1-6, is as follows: GAGVSQSPRYKVTKRGQDVALRCDPISGHVSLYWYRQALGQGPEFLTYFNYEAQQDKSGLPNDRFSAERPEGSISTLTIQRTEQRDSAMYRCARSSTAPRQGYNSPLHFGNGTRLTVT.

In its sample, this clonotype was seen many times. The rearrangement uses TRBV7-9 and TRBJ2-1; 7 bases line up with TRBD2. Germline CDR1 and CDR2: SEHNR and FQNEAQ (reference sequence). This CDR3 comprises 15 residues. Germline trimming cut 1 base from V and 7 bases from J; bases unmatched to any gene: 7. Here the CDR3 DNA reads TGTGCCAGCAGCTTAGGCGGGGGTTACGGAAATGAGCAGTTCTTC. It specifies CASSLGGGYGNEQFF.

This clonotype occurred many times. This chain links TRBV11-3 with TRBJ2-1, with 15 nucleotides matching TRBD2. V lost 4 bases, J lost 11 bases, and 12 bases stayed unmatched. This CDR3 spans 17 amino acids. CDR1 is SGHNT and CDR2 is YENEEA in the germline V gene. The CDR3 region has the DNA TGTGCCAGCAGCTCGACCTACTCCGGGACTAGCGGGGGGAAGCAGTTCTTC. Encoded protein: CASSSTYSGTSGGKQFF.

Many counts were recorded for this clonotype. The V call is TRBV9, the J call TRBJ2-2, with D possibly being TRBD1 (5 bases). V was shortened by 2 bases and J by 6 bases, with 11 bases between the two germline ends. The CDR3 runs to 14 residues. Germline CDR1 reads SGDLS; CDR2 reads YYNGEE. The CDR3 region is CASSVQGFSGELFF. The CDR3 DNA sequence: TGTGCCAGCAGCGTCCAGGGTTTCTCCGGGGAGCTGTTTTTT.

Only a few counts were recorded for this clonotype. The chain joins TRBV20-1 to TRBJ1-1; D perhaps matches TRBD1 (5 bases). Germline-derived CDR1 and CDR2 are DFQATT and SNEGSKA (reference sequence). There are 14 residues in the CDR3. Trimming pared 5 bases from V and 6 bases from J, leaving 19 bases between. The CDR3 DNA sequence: TGCAGTGCTTCCGTGGGGGGTCGGAGCGCTGAAGCTTTCTTT. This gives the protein CSASVGGRSAEAFF.

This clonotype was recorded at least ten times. The CDR3 region is CASSYGFGSTNEKLFF. In DNA, the CDR3 is TGTGCCAGCAGTTACGGGTTCGGCTCAACTAATGAAAAACTGTTTTTT. The rearrangement uses TRBV6-6 and TRBJ1-4; D is ambiguous. The V end was cut by 2 bases, the J end by 0 bases, with 10 bases between. Germline V lookup: CDR1 MNHNY, CDR2 SVGAGI (reference sequence). This CDR3 spans 16 amino acids.

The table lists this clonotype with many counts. CDR3 protein: CASSLTSGGAIQYF. The DNA of the CDR3 is TGCGCCAGCAGCTTGACTAGCGGGGGGGCCATTCAGTATTTT. This chain joins TRBV5-1 and TRBJ2-3, with 13 bases matching TRBD2. The V segment lost 1 base and the J segment 12 bases; nucleotides outside the gene matches: 5. CDR1 is SGHRS, CDR2 YFSETQ, per germline. CDR3 length equals 14 residues. Looking up the rest from reference TRBV5-1 and TRBJ2-3 gives the full variable domain: KAGVTQTPRYLIKTRGQQVTLSCSPISGHRSVSWYQQTPGQGLQFLFEYFSETQRNKGNFPGRFSGRQFSNSRSEMNVSTLELGDSALYLCASSLTSGGAIQYFGPGTRLTVL.

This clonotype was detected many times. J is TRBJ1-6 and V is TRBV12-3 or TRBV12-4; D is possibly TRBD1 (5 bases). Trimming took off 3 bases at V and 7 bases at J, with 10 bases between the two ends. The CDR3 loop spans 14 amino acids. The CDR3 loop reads CASSFAGGNSPLHF. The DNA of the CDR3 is TGTGCCAGCAGTTTCGCGGGGGGGAATTCACCCCTCCACTTT.

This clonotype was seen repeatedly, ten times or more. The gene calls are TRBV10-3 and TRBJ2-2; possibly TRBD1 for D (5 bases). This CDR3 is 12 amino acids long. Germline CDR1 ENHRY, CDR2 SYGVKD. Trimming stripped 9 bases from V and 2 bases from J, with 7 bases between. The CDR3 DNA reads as TGTGCCATACAGGAAAACACCGGGGAGCTGTTTTTT. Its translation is CAIQENTGELFF.

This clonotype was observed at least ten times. The CDR3 spells CAWSAGTHSYNEQFF. The CDR3 nucleotides are TGTGCCTGGAGCGCCGGGACCCACTCCTACAATGAGCAGTTCTTC. This chain links TRBV30 with TRBJ2-1; D is tentatively TRBD1 or TRBD2 (5 bases each). The CDR3 totals 15 residues. The V end lost 3 bases, the J end lost 0 bases, and 12 bases lay between the germline ends. Germline V gene lookup returns CDR1 GTSNPN and CDR2 SVGIG (reference sequence). Variable domain in full (rest from reference TRBV30 and TRBJ2-1): SQTIHQWPATLVQPVGSPLSLECTVEGTSNPNLYWYRQAAGRGLQLLFYSVGIGQISSEVPQNLSASRPQDRQFILSSKKLLLSDSGFYLCAWSAGTHSYNEQFFGPGTRLTVL.